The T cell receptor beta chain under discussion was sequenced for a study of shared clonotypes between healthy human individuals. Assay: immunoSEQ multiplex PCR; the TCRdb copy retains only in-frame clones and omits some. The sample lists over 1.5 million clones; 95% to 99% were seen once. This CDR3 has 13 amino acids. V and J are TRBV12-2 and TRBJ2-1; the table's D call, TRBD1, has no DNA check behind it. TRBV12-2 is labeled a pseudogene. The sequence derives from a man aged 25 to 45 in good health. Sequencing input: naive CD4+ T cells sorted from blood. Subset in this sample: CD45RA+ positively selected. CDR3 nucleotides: TGTGCAAGTCGCTTAGTTGGGGGCACTGAGCAGTTCTTC. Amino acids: CASRLVGGTEQFF.